This T cell receptor beta chain appears in the sequencing data of a study of shared clonotypes between healthy human individuals. Measured with immunoSEQ multiplex PCR; TCRdb has only the in-frame clones, and not every one. The sample yields about 690,000 clones, 90% seen once. Germline CDR1 is LNHDA and CDR2 is SQIVND (reference sequence). Trimming shortened V by 6 bases and J by 0 bases, and 12 bases separated the two germline ends. This CDR3 has 15 amino acids. The sequenced sample was memory CD8+ T cells from PBMCs. The subset here: CD45RO+ cells pooled with CCR7-negative TemRA cells. This receptor was identified in a man younger than 30 in good health. Some clones in this sample may be carry-over from other donors' samples. The chain has TRBV19 and TRBJ1-5; D remains unclear. The CDR3 spells CASRAVHHSNQPQHF. In DNA, the CDR3 is TGTGCCAGTAGAGCCGTCCACCATAGCAATCAGCCCCAGCATTTT.